Listed below are T cell receptor beta chains from one sample, sequenced in a study of CD8 T cells in Susac syndrome. Using its own MiXCR run on the immunoSEQ multiplex PCR reads, TCRdb lists one record per CDR3 protein. The data hold some 210,000 distinct CDR3 sequences, with approximately 94% observed a single time. The sample consisted of CD4+ T cells from PBMCs. All receptors derive from a human donor with Susac syndrome. CDR3s include the opening cysteine and the closing phenylalanine or tryptophan. The order of the fields is V gene, J gene, D gene, clone size, CDR3 DNA, CDR3 protein. The D gene is left open where the match is weak. The size entry is marked missing in some rows and otherwise reads once, few, many or a size class.

TRBV29-1	TRBJ2-5	TRBD2	-	TGCAGCGTTGGACTAGCGGGGGTTCAAGAGACCCAGTACTTC	CSVGLAGVQETQYF
TRBV24-1	TRBJ1-1	TRBD1	once	TGTGCCACCAGTGAGCGGGACAGTCCTAACACTGAAGCTTTCTTT	CATSERDSPNTEAFF
TRBV5-1	TRBJ1-4	-	-	TGCGCCAGCAGCTTGGAAGACAGATCTAATGAAAAACTGTTTTTT	CASSLEDRSNEKLFF
TRBV19	TRBJ1-6	TRBD1	-	TGTGCCAGTAACCTTCGACAGGGATATTCACCCCTCCACTTT	CASNLRQGYSPLHF
TRBV7-2	TRBJ2-5	TRBD1	-	TGTGCCAGCAGCTTAGGGATACAGGGGACCCAAGAGACCCAGTACTTC	CASSLGIQGTQETQYF
TRBV10-3	TRBJ1-1	-	-	TGTGCCATCAGTGAGTCAAAATTGACCGAGGGGCGCACTGAAGCTTTCTTT	CAISESKLTEGRTEAFF
TRBV30	TRBJ1-2	-	once	TGTGCCGGCCAAGGGCCGACTGACTACACCTTC	CAGQGPTDYTF
TRBV18	TRBJ2-1	-	-	TGTGCCAGCTCCCCCGGGGCGGACTCCTACAATGAGCAGTTCTTC	CASSPGADSYNEQFF
TRBV19	TRBJ1-2	-	-	TGTGCCAGTAGTATAATTAACAGGTTCGGCGGCTACACCTTC	CASSIINRFGGYTF
TRBV20-1	TRBJ1-1	-	-	TGCAGTGCTAGCGGCAGGGCCACTGAAGCTTTCTTT	CSASGRATEAFF
TRBV6-5	TRBJ2-7	-	-	TGTGCCAGCAGTTACTCGGGGACAAGTACCTACGAGCAGTACTTC	CASSYSGTSTYEQYF
TRBV18	TRBJ1-2	TRBD1	few	TGTGCCAGCTCACTTACAGGGGACTATGGCTACACCTTC	CASSLTGDYGYTF
TRBV9	TRBJ1-6	-	-	TGTGCCAGCAGCGTAGGGGTAGGGGGGCGTAATTCACCCCTCCACTTT	CASSVGVGGRNSPLHF
TRBV6-6	TRBJ2-7	-	-	TGTGCCAGCAGTTACTCAGGGGGTTTCTCCTACGAGCAGTACTTC	CASSYSGGFSYEQYF
TRBV7-2	TRBJ2-7	TRBD1	-	TGTGCCAGCAGCTTCGGGACAGCAAGTACCTACGAGCAGTACTTC	CASSFGTASTYEQYF
TRBV11-2	TRBJ1-6	-	-	TGTGCCAGCAGCTTAGCCCAGTCTAATTCACCCCTCCACTTT	CASSLAQSNSPLHF
TRBV3-1	TRBJ1-1	-	-	TGTGCCAGCAGCCGTACAGACACTGAAGCTTTCTTT	CASSRTDTEAFF
TRBV5-1	TRBJ2-5	TRBD1	-	TGCGCCAGCAGCTTGGGGACAGGGGGCTTGGAGACCCAGTACTTC	CASSLGTGGLETQYF
TRBV28	TRBJ2-5	TRBD2	-	TGTGCCAGCAACTTTCGGGGGGGAGAGACCCAGTACTTC	CASNFRGGETQYF
TRBV5-6	TRBJ2-5	TRBD2	-	TGTGCCAGCAGCTTAGGGGCTAGCGGCCAAGAGACCCAGTACTTC	CASSLGASGQETQYF
TRBV5-1	TRBJ2-5	TRBD1	-	TGCGCCAGCAGCTTGCTACAGGGGGCGCGGGAGACCCAGTACTTC	CASSLLQGARETQYF
TRBV6-2/TRBV6-3	TRBJ2-5	TRBD2	-	TGTGCCAGCAGCAGACTAGCCCGGGAGACCCAGTACTTC	CASSRLARETQYF
TRBV7-4	TRBJ2-7	-	-	TGTGCCACCAAACGGCCACGCACCTACGAGCAGTACTTC	CATKRPRTYEQYF
TRBV10-3	TRBJ2-7	TRBD1	-	TGTGCCATCACCCCGGGACAGGGGGGCCACGAGCAGTACTTC	CAITPGQGGHEQYF
TRBV30	TRBJ1-6	-	-	TGTGCCTGGAGCGTACAGGGATGGTATTCACCCCTCCACTTT	CAWSVQGWYSPLHF
TRBV12-3/TRBV12-4	TRBJ2-3	-	once	TGTGCCAGCAGCCCCACGGGACTGTCTGCAGATACGCAGTATTTT	CASSPTGLSADTQYF
TRBV5-1	TRBJ2-3	-	few	TGCGCCAGCAGCTTCACAGCCTCCACCACAGATACGCAGTATTTT	CASSFTASTTDTQYF
TRBV30	TRBJ1-2	-	-	TGTGCCGGGGCGGGGGGCAGAGGGTATGGCTACACCTTC	CAGAGGRGYGYTF
TRBV5-6	TRBJ2-2	-	-	TGTGCCAGCAGGTTAACCGCTGCATCGAACACCGGGGAGCTGTTTTTT	CASRLTAASNTGELFF
TRBV5-1	TRBJ2-4	-	-	TGCGCCAGCAGCTTGGGAGGAGGAGTGGACAAAAACATTCAGTACTTC	CASSLGGGVDKNIQYF
TRBV12-3/TRBV12-4	TRBJ2-5	TRBD2	-	TGTGCCAGCAGTCCCAGGGCTAGCGGGGGAGAGTACCAAGAGACCCAGTACTTC	CASSPRASGGEYQETQYF
TRBV4-2	TRBJ1-5	-	-	TGTGCCAGCAGCCAAGACAGCATGGGGCTTAGCAATCAGCCCCAGCATTTT	CASSQDSMGLSNQPQHF
TRBV20-1	TRBJ2-2	TRBD1	-	TGCAGTGCTAGGGGCTACGGGCAGGGGGCGGACACCGGGGAGCTGTTTTTT	CSARGYGQGADTGELFF
TRBV4-1	TRBJ2-5	TRBD2	-	TGCGCCAGCAGCCCGGGACTAGCAGACGATCAAGAGACCCAGTACTTC	CASSPGLADDQETQYF
TRBV30	TRBJ1-1	-	-	TGTGCCTGGAGCCCAAATATGAACACTGAAGCTTTCTTT	CAWSPNMNTEAFF
TRBV6-5	TRBJ1-5	TRBD1	-	TGTGCCAGCAGCGACAGGGGGCTCGGCAATCAGCCCCAGCATTTT	CASSDRGLGNQPQHF
TRBV5-1	TRBJ1-5	-	-	TGCGCCAGCAGCCAGGGGTCAGGGGGCAATCAGCCCCAGCATTTT	CASSQGSGGNQPQHF
TRBV19	TRBJ2-1	-	-	TGTGCCAGTAGTATAGACCTTAATGAGCAGTTCTTC	CASSIDLNEQFF
TRBV20-1	TRBJ2-5	TRBD2	-	TGCAGTGCTAGGGGGGGGTACCAAGAGACCCAGTACTTC	CSARGGYQETQYF
TRBV3-1	TRBJ1-5	-	-	TGTGCCAGCAGCCAAGACGGTCCGCCCCAGCATTTT	CASSQDGPPQHF
TRBV29-1	TRBJ1-1	TRBD1	-	TGCAGCGGCGGGACAGGGGGAAGCACTGAAGCTTTCTTT	CSGGTGGSTEAFF
TRBV27	TRBJ1-2	-	-	TGTGCCACCCTAGGGGGGCGCAGTGGCTACACCTTC	CATLGGRSGYTF
TRBV9	TRBJ2-2	-	-	TGTGCCAGCAGCGTAGCTGCGACGGACGGGGAGCTGTTTTTT	CASSVAATDGELFF
TRBV2	TRBJ1-5	-	-	TGTGCCAGCAGTGAAAGTCTTAGTTCTCGTCAGCCCCAGCATTTT	CASSESLSSRQPQHF
TRBV20-1	TRBJ2-5	-	-	TGCAGTGCTGCCAGCCAAGAGACCCAGTACTTC	CSAASQETQYF
TRBV20-1	TRBJ1-1	-	-	TGCAGTGCTAGAGTACAGGGAGCGAACACTGAAGCTTTCTTT	CSARVQGANTEAFF
TRBV18	TRBJ2-3	-	-	TGTGCCAGCTCACCCGGACAGCGCGATACGCAGTATTTT	CASSPGQRDTQYF
TRBV7-9	TRBJ1-6	-	few	TGTGCCAGCAGCTTAGTAGCGGATAATTCACCCCTCCACTTT	CASSLVADNSPLHF
TRBV11-1	TRBJ1-1	-	-	TGTGCCAGCAGCCCCGCAGGGGAAAGGAACACTGAAGCTTTCTTT	CASSPAGERNTEAFF
TRBV29-1	TRBJ2-7	TRBD2	-	TGCAGCGTCCAAAGGCTCCGGGGGGACGAGCAGTACTTC	CSVQRLRGDEQYF
TRBV7-9	TRBJ2-3	-	-	TGTGCCAGCAGCCCCCAGGGAGGGGGACGTCACACAGATACGCAGTATTTT	CASSPQGGGRHTDTQYF
TRBV4-2	TRBJ2-1	TRBD2	-	TGTGCCAGCAGGGGTAGCGGGGAACGGAATGAGCAGTTCTTC	CASRGSGERNEQFF
TRBV15	TRBJ1-2	-	-	TGTGCCACCAGTGCTGGGAAAGCTAACTATGGCTACACCTTC	CATSAGKANYGYTF
TRBV19	TRBJ2-7	TRBD2	once	TGTGCCAGTAGTATAGATCTGCCTAAGCGGGGGAGCTACGAGCAGTACTTC	CASSIDLPKRGSYEQYF
TRBV28	TRBJ2-7	TRBD2	few	TGTGCCAGCAGGTTGGGGGGGGAGCAGTACTTC	CASRLGGEQYF
TRBV25-1	TRBJ1-1	TRBD1	-	TGTGCCAGCAGTGGCTACAGGGGGGGGACTGAAGCTTTCTTT	CASSGYRGGTEAFF